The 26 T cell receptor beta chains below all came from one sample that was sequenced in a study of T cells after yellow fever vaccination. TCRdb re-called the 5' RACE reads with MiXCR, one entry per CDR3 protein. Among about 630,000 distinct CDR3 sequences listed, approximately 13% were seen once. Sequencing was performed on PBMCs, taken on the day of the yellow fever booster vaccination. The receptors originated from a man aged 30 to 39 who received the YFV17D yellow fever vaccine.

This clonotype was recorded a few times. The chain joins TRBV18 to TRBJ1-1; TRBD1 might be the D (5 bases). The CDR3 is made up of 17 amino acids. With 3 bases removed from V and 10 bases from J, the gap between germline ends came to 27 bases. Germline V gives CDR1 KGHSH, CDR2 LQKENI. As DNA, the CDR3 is TGTGCCAGCTCACCGTCGTTCTTAATGGGGGAGGGAAGTGGAGCTTTCTTT. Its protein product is CASSPSFLMGEGSGAFF. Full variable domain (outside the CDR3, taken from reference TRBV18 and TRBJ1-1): NAGVMQNPRHLVRRRGQEARLRCSPMKGHSHVYWYRQLPEEGLKFMVYLQKENIIDESGMPKERFSAEFPKEGPSILRIQQVVRGDSAAYFCASSPSFLMGEGSGAFFGQGTRLTVV.

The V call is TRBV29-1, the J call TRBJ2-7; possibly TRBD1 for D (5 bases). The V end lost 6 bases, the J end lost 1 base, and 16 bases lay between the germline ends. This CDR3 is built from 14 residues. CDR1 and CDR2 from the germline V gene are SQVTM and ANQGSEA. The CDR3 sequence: CSVGGRSGSYEQYF. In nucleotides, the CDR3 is TGCAGCGTCGGCGGCCGTTCAGGGTCCTACGAGCAGTACTTC.

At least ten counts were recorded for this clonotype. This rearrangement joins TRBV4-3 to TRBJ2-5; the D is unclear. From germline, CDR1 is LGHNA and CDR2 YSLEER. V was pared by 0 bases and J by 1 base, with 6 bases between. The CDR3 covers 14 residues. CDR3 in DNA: TGCGCCAGCAGCCAAGATTTGATCCAAGAGACCCAGTACTTC. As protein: CASSQDLIQETQYF.

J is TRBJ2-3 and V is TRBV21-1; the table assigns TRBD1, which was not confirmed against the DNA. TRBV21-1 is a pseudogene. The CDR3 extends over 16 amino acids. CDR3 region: CASSRDPLLGTDTQYF. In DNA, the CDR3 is TGTGCCAGCAGCAGGGACCCATTACTTGGCACAGATACGCAGTATTTT.

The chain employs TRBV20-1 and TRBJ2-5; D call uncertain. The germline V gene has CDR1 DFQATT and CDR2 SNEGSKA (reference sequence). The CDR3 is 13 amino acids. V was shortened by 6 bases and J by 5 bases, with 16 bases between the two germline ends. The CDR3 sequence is CSAYKGPEETQYF. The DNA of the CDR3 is TGCAGTGCGTATAAGGGCCCCGAGGAGACCCAGTACTTC.

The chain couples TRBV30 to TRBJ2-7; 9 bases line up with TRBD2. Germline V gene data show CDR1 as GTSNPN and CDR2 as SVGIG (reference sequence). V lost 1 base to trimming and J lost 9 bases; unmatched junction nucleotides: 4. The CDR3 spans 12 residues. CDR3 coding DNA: TGTGCCTGGAGTGCCTTAGCGGGAGCGCAGTACTTC. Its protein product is CAWSALAGAQYF.

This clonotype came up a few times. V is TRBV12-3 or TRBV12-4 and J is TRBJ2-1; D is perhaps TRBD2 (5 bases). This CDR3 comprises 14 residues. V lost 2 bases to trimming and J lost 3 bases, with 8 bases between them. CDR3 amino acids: CASSLWRVYNEQFF. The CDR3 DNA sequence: TGTGCCAGCAGTTTATGGCGGGTCTACAATGAGCAGTTCTTC.

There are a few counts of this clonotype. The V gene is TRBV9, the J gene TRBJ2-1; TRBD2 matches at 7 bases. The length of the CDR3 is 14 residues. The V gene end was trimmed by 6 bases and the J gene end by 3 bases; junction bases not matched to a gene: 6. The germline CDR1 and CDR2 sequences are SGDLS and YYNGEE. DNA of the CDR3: TGTGCCAGCAACCCTAGCGGCTTCTACAATGAGCAGTTCTTC. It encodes CASNPSGFYNEQFF. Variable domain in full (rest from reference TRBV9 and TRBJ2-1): DSGVTQTPKHLITATGQRVTLRCSPRSGDLSVYWYQQSLDQGLQFLIQYYNGEERAKGNILERFSAQQFPDLHSELNLSSLELGDSALYFCASNPSGFYNEQFFGPGTRLTVL.

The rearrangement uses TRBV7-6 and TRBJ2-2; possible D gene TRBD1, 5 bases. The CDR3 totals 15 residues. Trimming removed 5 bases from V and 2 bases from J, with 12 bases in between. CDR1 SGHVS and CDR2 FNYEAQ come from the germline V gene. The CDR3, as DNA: TGTGCCAGCAGCATACAGGATCTAAACACCGGGGAGCTGTTTTTT. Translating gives CASSIQDLNTGELFF.

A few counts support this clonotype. The CDR3 nucleotides are TGCGCCAGCAGCCTTACCTCGGGGGGCAATTCACCCCTCCACTTT. It is translated as CASSLTSGGNSPLHF. The genes are TRBV5-1 and TRBJ1-6, with D maybe TRBD1 (6 bases). Trimming pared 4 bases from V and 7 bases from J, leaving 15 bases between. The germline V gene has CDR1 SGHRS and CDR2 YFSETQ. CDR3 length: 15 residues.

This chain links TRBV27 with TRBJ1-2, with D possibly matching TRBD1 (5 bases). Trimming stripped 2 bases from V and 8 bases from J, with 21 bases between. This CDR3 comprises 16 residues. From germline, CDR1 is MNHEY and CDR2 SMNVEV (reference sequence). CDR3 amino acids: CASSLTPFGREEGYTF. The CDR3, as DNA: TGTGCCAGCAGTTTAACCCCCTTTGGCAGGGAGGAGGGCTACACCTTC.

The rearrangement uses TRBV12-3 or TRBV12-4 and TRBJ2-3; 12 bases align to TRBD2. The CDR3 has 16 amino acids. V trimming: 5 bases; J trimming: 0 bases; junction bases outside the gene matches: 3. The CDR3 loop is CASSRTSGKSTDTQYF. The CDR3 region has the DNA TGTGCCAGCAGTCGGACTAGCGGGAAGAGCACAGATACGCAGTATTTT.

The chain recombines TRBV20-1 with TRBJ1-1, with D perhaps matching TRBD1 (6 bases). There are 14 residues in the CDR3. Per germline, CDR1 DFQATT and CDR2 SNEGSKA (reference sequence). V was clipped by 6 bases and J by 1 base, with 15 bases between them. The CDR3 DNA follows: TGCAGTGCCTTGACAGGCTCGGGGAACACTGAAGCTTTCTTT. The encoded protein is CSALTGSGNTEAFF.

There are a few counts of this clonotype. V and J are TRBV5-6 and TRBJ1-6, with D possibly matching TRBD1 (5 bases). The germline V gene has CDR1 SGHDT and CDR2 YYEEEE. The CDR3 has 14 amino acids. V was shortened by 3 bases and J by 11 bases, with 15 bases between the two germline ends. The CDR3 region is CASSSGEWTTPLHF. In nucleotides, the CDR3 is TGTGCCAGCAGCTCGGGGGAGTGGACCACACCCCTCCACTTT.

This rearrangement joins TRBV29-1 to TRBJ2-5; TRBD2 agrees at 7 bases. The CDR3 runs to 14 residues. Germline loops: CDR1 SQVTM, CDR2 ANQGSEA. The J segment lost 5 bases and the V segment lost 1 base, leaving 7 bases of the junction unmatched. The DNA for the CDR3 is TGCAGCGTTGAAGCGGGAGGCCGGGGGGAGACCCAGTACTTC. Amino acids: CSVEAGGRGETQYF.

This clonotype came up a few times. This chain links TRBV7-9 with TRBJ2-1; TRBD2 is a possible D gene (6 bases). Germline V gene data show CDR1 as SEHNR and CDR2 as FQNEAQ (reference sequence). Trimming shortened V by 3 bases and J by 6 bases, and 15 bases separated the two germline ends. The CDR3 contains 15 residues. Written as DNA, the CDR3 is TGTGCCAGCAGCTTTTACGGGAGTGGGGCCAATGAGCAGTTCTTC. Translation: CASSFYGSGANEQFF.

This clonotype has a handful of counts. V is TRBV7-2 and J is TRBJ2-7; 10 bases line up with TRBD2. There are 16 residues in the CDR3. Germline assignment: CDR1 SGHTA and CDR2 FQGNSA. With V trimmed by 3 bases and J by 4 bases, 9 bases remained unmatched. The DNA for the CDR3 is TGTGCCAGCAGCTTTGCTAGCGGGAGCCCCGGGTACGAGCAGTACTTC. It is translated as CASSFASGSPGYEQYF.

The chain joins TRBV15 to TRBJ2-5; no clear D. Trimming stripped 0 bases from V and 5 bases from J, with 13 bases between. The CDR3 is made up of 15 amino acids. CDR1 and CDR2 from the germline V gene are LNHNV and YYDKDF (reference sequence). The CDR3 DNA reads TGTGCCACCAGCAGAGACGCGATCCTCAGGGAGACCCAGTACTTC. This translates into CATSRDAILRETQYF.

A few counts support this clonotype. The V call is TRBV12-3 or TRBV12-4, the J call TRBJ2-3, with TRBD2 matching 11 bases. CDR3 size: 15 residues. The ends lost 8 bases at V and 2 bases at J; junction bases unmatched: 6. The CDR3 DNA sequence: TGTGCCAGCGGAGAGACTAGCGGGGCCACAGATACGCAGTATTTT. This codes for CASGETSGATDTQYF.

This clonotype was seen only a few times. CDR3 loop: CASSSPPGTPITYEQYF. For the CDR3, the DNA is TGTGCCAGCAGCTCCCCCCCCGGGACTCCCATCACCTACGAGCAGTACTTC. The rearrangement uses TRBV5-6 and TRBJ2-7, with a weak D call TRBD2 (6 bases). This CDR3 is built from 17 residues. Germline values: CDR1 SGHDT, CDR2 YYEEEE. Deletions cut 3 bases from V and 2 bases from J, with 21 bases between.

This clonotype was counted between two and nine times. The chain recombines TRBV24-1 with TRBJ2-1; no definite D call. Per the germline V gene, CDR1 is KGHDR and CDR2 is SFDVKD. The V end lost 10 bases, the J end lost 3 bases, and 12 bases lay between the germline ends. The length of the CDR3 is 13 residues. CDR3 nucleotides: TGTGCCACGGAGCCCCGAAACTACAATGAGCAGTTCTTC. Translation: CATEPRNYNEQFF.

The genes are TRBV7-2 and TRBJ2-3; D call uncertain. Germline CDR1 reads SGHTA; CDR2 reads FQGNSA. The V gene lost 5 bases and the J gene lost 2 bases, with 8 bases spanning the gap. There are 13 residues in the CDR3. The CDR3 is CASSPAITDTQYF. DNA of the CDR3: TGTGCCAGCAGCCCGGCAATCACAGATACGCAGTATTTT.

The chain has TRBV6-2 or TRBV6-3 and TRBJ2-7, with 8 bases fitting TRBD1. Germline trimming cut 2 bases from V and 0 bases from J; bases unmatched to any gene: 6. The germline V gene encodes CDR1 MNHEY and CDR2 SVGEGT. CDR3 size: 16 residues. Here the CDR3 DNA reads TGTGCCAGCAGTTACGAAGGACAGGGTCCCTCCTACGAGCAGTACTTC. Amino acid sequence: CASSYEGQGPSYEQYF.

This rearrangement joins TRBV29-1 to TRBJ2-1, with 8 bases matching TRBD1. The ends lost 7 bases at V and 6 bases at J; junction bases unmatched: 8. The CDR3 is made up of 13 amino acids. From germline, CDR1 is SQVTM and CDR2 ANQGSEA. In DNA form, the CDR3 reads TGCAGCGCTGAGCAGGGGGCGTCCAATGAGCAGTTCTTC. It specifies CSAEQGASNEQFF.

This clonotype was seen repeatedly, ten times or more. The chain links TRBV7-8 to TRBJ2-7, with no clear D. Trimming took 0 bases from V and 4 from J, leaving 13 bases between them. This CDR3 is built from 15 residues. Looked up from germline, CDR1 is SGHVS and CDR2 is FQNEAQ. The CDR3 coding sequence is TGTGCCAGCAGCTTAGCCGGCCAGCCCCTTTACGAGCAGTACTTC. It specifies CASSLAGQPLYEQYF.

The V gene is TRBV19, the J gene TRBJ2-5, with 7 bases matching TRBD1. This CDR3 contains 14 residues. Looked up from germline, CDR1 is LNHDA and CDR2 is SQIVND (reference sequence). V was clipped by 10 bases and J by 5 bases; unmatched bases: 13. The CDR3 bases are TGTGCCACTCGCAAGGAGACAGGGCAGGAGACCCAGTACTTC. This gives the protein CATRKETGQETQYF.